Listed here are 11 T cell receptor beta chains from one sample, sequenced in a study of blood T cells in healthy people across ages. Together with a sample-barcoded 5' primer, a J-beta primer mix was included in a second PCR lasting roughly 6 to 12 cycles. TCRdb itself ran the 5' RACE reads through MiXCR, one entry per CDR3 protein. The sample lists 910,000 or so distinct CDR3 sequences, roughly half occurring once. Material for sequencing was blood. These receptors originate from a woman in her sixties or seventies in good health.

This rearrangement joins TRBV20-1 to TRBJ2-1, with TRBD2 identical over 12 bases. Germline V CDR1 and CDR2: DFQATT, SNEGSKA (reference sequence). Trimming removed 3 bases from V and 5 bases from J; junction bases left unmatched: 8. The CDR3 runs 16 residues. CDR3 region: CSARWLAGGRNNEQFF. DNA for the CDR3: TGCAGTGCTAGGTGGCTAGCGGGAGGGAGGAACAATGAGCAGTTCTTC.

This clonotype has just one count. This chain connects TRBV20-1 to TRBJ2-5, with no clear D. The V gene's germline CDR1 is DFQATT and CDR2 SNEGSKA (reference sequence). Trimming pared 6 bases from V and 5 bases from J, leaving 10 bases between. This CDR3 comprises 11 residues. CDR3 nucleotide sequence: TGCAGTGCAGACGAGGCGGAGACCCAGTACTTC. It translates to CSADEAETQYF.

The chain recombines TRBV3-1 with TRBJ2-1; TRBD2 aligns across 9 bases. With 1 base clipped from V and 15 bases from J, the junction kept 7 bases outside the gene matches. Per germline, CDR1 LGHDT and CDR2 YNNKEL (reference sequence). CDR3 size: 13 residues. CDR3 in amino acids: CASSQGAGGTPFF. CDR3 DNA sequence: TGTGCCAGCAGCCAAGGCGCGGGAGGGACCCCGTTCTTC.

The sample holds many counts of this clonotype. The chain recombines TRBV7-9 with TRBJ2-7; D gene ambiguous. Germline V gives CDR1 SEHNR, CDR2 FQNEAQ (reference sequence). This CDR3 region has 12 residues. The V and J ends lost 0 bases and 3 bases respectively, with 3 bases between them. The CDR3 reads CASSLARYEQYF. In DNA form, the CDR3 reads TGTGCCAGCAGCTTAGCCCGCTACGAGCAGTACTTC. Looking up the rest from reference TRBV7-9 and TRBJ2-7 gives the full variable domain: DTGVSQNPRHKITKRGQNVTFRCDPISEHNRLYWYRQTLGQGPEFLTYFQNEAQLEKSRLLSDRFSAERPKGSFSTLEIQRTEQGDSAMYLCASSLARYEQYFGPGTRLTVT.

In the case of this clonotype: A much larger clone differs from this one at a single base, so this may be a read error. The chain employs TRBV7-9 and TRBJ2-7, with 7 positions matching TRBD2. This CDR3 has 14 residues. Germline V gene lookup returns CDR1 SEHNR and CDR2 FQNEAQ (reference sequence). The CDR3 nucleotides are TGTGCCAGCAGCGTAGCGGGCACGAGCTTCGAGCAGTACTTC. This encodes CASSVAGTSFEQYF. Together with reference TRBV7-9 and TRBJ2-7, the CDR3 gives the full variable domain: DTGVSQNPRHKITKRGQNVTFRCDPISEHNRLYWYRQTLGQGPEFLTYFQNEAQLEKSRLLSDRFSAERPKGSFSTLEIQRTEQGDSAMYLCASSVAGTSFEQYFGPGTRLTVT.

This chain connects TRBV29-1 to TRBJ1-2; 7 bases are a match to TRBD1. J was trimmed by 6 bases and V by 6 bases; bases with no gene match: 7. The CDR3 runs to 12 residues. Germline V CDR1 and CDR2: SQVTM, ANQGSEA. The CDR3 sequence: CSVEQGGNGYTF. The DNA of the CDR3 is TGCAGCGTCGAGCAGGGGGGGAATGGCTACACCTTC.

V is TRBV12-3 or TRBV12-4 and J is TRBJ2-7; D gene unclear. This CDR3 contains 13 residues. V was shortened by 3 bases and J by 5 bases, with 11 bases between the two germline ends. In DNA form, the CDR3 reads TGTGCCAGCAGTTTCGGCCCGACGAACGAGCAGTACTTC. As protein: CASSFGPTNEQYF.

This chain links TRBV4-2 with TRBJ2-3; tentatively, D is TRBD1 or TRBD2 (5 bases each). Between the trimmed V and J ends, which lost 1 base and 0 bases, there was a span of 14 bases. This CDR3 comprises 17 residues. Looked up from germline, CDR1 is LGHNA and CDR2 is YNFKEQ. The CDR3 here is CASSQVGAEFSTDTQYF. The CDR3 DNA is TGTGCCAGCAGCCAAGTCGGGGCGGAATTTAGCACAGATACGCAGTATTTT.

V is TRBV7-2 and J is TRBJ2-7; 10 bases agree with TRBD2. Germline V CDR1 and CDR2: SGHTA, FQGNSA. Trimming cost V 6 bases and J 2 bases; bases outside gene matches: 10. The CDR3 is 16 amino acids. The CDR3 loop reads CASSTKRTSGPYEQYF. CDR3 coding DNA: TGTGCCAGCAGTACGAAGAGGACTAGCGGCCCCTACGAGCAGTACTTC. The full variable domain, completed using reference TRBV7-2 and TRBJ2-7, is GAGVSQSPSNKVTEKGKDVELRCDPISGHTALYWYRQSLGQGLEFLIYFQGNSAPDKSGLPSDRFSAERTGGSVSTLTIQRTQQEDSAVYLCASSTKRTSGPYEQYFGPGTRLTVT.

This clonotype was seen only a few times. The chain's CDR3 is CSAGSGAGGGETQYF. CDR3 DNA: TGCAGTGCTGGTTCCGGAGCGGGGGGTGGAGAGACCCAGTACTTC. The J gene is TRBJ2-5, the V gene TRBV20-1, with 9 bases matching TRBD2. This CDR3 comprises 15 residues. Losses at the gene ends were 5 bases for V and 4 bases for J; bases not matched to a gene: 11. The germline V gene has CDR1 DFQATT and CDR2 SNEGSKA (reference sequence).

As DNA, the CDR3 is TGCAGTGCTCCCGGGACAGCTGAATTAACCTCTCTCGAGCAGTACTTC. This sequence encodes CSAPGTAELTSLEQYF. The chain recombines TRBV20-1 with TRBJ2-4; 7 nucleotides match TRBD1. The J call may be in error: the DNA end matches TRBJ2-7 better. This CDR3 region has 16 residues. Germline CDR1 DFQATT, CDR2 SNEGSKA (reference sequence).